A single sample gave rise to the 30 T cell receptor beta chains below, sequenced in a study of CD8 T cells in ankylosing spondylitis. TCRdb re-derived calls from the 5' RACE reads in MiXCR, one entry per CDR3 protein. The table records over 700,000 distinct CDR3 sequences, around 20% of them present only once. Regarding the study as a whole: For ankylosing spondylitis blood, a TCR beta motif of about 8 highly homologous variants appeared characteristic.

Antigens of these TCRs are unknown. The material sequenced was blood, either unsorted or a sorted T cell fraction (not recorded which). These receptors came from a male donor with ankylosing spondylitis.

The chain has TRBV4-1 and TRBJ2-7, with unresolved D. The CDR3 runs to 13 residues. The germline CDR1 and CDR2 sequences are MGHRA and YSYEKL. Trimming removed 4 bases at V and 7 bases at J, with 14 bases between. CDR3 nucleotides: TGCGCCAGCAGCCGCACGGATCCGTCTGAGCAGTACTTC. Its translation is CASSRTDPSEQYF.

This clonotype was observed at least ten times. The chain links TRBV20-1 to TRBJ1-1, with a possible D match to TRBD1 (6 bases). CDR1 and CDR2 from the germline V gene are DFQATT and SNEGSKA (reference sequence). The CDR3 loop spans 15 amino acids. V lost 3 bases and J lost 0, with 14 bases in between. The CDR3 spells CSARVRDKLNTEAFF. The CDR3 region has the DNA TGCAGTGCTAGGGTTAGGGACAAGTTGAACACTGAAGCTTTCTTT.

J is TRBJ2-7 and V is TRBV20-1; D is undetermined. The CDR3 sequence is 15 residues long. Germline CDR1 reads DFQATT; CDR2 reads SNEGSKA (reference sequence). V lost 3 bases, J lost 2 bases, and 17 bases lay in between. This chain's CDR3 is CSASNRRDTAYEQYF. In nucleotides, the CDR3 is TGCAGTGCTAGCAATCGCCGAGACACCGCCTACGAGCAGTACTTC.

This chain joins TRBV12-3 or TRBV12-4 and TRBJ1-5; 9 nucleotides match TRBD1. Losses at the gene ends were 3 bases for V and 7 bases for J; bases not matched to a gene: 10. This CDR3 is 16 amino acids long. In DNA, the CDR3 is TGTGCCAGCAGTTTTGGTCGAACGGGACAGGGACAGCCCCAGCATTTT. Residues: CASSFGRTGQGQPQHF.

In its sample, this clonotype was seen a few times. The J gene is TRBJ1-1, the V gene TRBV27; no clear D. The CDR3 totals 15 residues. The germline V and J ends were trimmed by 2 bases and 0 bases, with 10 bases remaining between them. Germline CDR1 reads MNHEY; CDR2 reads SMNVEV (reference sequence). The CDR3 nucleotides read TGTGCCAGCAGTTTACTAGGGATTCTGAACACTGAAGCTTTCTTT. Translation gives CASSLLGILNTEAFF.

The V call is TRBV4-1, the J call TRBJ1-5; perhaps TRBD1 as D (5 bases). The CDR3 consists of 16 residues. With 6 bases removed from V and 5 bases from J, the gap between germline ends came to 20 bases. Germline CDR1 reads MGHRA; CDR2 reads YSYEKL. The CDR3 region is CASSLLGGLGDQPQHF. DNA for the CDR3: TGCGCCAGCAGTCTACTGGGGGGTCTCGGAGATCAGCCCCAGCATTTT.

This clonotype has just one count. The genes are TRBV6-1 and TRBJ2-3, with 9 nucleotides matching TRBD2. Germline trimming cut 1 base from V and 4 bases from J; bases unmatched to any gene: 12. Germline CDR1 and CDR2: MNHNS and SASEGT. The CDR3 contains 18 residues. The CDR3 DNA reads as TGTGCCAGCAGTGAAGTTCTCCCGCGGGCGGGAGGGTCAGATACGCAGTATTTT. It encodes CASSEVLPRAGGSDTQYF.

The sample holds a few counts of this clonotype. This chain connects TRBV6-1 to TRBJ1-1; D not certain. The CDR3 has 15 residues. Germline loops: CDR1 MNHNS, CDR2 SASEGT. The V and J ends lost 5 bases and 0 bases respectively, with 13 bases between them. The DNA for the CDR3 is TGTGCCAGCAGTAAAAACACCCTCATGAACACTGAAGCTTTCTTT. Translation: CASSKNTLMNTEAFF.

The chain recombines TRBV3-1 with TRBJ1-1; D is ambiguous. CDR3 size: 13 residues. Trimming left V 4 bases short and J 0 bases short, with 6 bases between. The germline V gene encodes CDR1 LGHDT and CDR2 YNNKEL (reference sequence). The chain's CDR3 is CASSPYMNTEAFF. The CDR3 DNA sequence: TGTGCCAGCAGCCCATATATGAACACTGAAGCTTTCTTT.

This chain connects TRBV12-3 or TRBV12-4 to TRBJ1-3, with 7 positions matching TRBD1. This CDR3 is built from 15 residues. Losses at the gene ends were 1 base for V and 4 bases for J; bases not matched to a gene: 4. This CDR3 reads CASSLDRGEGNTIYF. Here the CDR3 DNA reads TGTGCCAGCAGTTTAGACAGGGGAGAAGGAAACACCATATATTTT.

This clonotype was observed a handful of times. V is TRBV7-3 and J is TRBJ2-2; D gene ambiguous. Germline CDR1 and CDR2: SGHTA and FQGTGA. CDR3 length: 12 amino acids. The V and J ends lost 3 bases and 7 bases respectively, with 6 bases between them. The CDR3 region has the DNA TGTGCCAGCAGCTTGACCCACGGGGAGCTGTTTTTT. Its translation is CASSLTHGELFF.

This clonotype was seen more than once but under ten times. DNA for the CDR3: TGTGCCAGCAGTTTATGGGAAGGGGGTGAGCAGTTCTTC. As protein: CASSLWEGGEQFF. V is TRBV27 and J is TRBJ2-1; D perhaps matches TRBD1 (6 bases). The CDR3 sequence is 13 residues long. V was pared by 1 base and J by 9 bases, with 10 bases between. The V gene's germline CDR1 is MNHEY and CDR2 SMNVEV (reference sequence).

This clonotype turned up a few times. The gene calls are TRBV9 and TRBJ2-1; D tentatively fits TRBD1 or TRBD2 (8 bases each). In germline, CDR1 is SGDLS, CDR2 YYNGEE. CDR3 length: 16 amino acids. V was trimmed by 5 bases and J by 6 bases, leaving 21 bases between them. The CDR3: CASSPGGGQVFNEQFF. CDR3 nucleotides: TGTGCCAGCAGTCCGGGGGGGGGACAGGTTTTCAATGAGCAGTTCTTC.

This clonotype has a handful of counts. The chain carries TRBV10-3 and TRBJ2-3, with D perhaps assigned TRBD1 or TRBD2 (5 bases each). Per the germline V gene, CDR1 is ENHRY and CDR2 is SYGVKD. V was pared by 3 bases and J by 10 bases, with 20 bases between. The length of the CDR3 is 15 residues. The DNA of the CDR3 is TGTGCCATCAGTGATGAGGGGACCACAGGCAGGGCGCAGTATTTT. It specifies CAISDEGTTGRAQYF.

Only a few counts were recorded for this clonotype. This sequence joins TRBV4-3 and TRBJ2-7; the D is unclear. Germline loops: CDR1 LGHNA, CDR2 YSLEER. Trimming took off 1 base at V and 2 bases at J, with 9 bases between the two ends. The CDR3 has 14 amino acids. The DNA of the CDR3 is TGCGCCAGCAGCCAAGCTGGGAAAACCTACGAGCAGTACTTC. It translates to CASSQAGKTYEQYF.

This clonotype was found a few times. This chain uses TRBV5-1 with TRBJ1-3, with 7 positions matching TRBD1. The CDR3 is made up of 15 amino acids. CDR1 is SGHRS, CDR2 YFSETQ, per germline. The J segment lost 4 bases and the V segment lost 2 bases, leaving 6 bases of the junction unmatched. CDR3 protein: CASSFQQGLGNTIYF. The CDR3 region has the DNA TGCGCCAGCAGCTTTCAACAGGGGCTAGGAAACACCATATATTTT.

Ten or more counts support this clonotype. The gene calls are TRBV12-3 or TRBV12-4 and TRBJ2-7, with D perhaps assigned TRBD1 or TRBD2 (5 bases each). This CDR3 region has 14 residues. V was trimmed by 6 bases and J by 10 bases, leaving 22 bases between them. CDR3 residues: CASRSGTGAKEQYF. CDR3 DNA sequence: TGTGCCAGCAGGTCCGGGACCGGCGCTAAGGAACAGTACTTC.

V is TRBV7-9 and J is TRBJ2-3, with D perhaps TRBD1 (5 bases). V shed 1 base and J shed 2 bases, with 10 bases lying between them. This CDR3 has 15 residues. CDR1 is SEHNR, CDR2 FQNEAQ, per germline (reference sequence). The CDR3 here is CASSLEQDLTDTQYF. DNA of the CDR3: TGTGCCAGCAGCTTAGAACAGGACCTCACAGATACGCAGTATTTT.

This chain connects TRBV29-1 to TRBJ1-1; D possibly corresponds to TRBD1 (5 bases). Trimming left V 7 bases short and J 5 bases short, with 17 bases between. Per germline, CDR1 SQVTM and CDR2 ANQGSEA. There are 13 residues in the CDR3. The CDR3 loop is CSAGGGGRTEAFF. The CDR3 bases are TGCAGCGCCGGGGGGGGAGGTCGGACTGAAGCTTTCTTT. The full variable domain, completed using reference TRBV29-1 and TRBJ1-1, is SAVISQKPSRDICQRGTSLTIQCQVDSQVTMMFWYRQQPGQSLTLIATANQGSEATYESGFVIDKFPISRPNLTFSTLTVSNMSPEDSSIYLCSAGGGGRTEAFFGQGTRLTVV.

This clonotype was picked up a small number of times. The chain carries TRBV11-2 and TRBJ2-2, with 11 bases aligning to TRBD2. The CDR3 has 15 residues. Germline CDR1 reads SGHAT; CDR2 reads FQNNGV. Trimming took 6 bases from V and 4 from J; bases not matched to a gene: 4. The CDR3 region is CASRPTSGGTGELFF. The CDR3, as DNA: TGTGCCAGCAGGCCTACTAGCGGGGGCACCGGGGAGCTGTTTTTT.

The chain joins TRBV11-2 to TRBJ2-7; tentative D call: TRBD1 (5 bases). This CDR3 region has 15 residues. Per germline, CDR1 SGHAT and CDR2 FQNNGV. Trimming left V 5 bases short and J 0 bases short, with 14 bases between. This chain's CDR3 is CASSPPRVASYEQYF. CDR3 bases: TGTGCCAGCAGCCCACCCAGGGTTGCCTCCTACGAGCAGTACTTC.

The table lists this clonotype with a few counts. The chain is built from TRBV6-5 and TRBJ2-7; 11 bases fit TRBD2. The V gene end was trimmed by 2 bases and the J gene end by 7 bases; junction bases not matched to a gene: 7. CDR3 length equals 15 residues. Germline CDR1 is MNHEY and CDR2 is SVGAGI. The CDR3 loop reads CASSYGPLAGEEQYF. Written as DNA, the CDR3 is TGTGCCAGCAGTTACGGGCCACTAGCGGGAGAGGAGCAGTACTTC.

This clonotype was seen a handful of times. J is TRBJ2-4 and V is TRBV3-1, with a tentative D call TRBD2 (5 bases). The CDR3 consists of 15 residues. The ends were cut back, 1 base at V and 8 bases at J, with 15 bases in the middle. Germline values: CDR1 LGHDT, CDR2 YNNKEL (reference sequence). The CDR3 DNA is TGTGCCAGCAGCCAAGCTGTAGTGACGGGATACATTCAGTACTTC. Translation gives CASSQAVVTGYIQYF.

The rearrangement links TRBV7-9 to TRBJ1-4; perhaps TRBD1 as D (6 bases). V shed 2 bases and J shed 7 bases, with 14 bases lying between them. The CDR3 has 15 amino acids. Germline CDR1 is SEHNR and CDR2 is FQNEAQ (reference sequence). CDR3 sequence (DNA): TGTGCCAGCAGCTTAATCGTGGGACACCGTGAAAAACTGTTTTTT. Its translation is CASSLIVGHREKLFF.

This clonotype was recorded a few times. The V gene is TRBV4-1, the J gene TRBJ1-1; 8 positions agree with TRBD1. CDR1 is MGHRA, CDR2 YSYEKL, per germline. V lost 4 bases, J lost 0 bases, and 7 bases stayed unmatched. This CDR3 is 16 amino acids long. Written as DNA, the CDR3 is TGCGCCAGCAGCCTCAGGACAGGGAATTTGAACACTGAAGCTTTCTTT. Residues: CASSLRTGNLNTEAFF.

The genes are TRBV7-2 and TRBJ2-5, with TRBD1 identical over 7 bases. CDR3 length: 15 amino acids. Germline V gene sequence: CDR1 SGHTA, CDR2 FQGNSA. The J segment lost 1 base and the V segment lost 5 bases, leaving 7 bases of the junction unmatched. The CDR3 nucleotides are TGTGCCAGCAGCCACCGGGACAGCCTCCAAGAGACCCAGTACTTC. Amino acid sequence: CASSHRDSLQETQYF.

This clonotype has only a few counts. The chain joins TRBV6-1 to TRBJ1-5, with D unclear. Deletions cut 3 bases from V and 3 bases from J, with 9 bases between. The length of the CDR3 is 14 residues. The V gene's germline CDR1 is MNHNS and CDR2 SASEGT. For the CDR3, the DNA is TGTGCCAGCAGTGAGGTGGGTTCCAATCAGCCCCAGCATTTT. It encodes CASSEVGSNQPQHF.

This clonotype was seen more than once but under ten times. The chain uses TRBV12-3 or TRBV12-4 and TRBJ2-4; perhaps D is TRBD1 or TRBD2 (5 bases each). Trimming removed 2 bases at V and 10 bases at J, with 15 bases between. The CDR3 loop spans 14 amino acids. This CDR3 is CASSLLDPWGIQYF. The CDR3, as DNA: TGTGCCAGCAGTTTATTGGACCCCTGGGGGATTCAGTACTTC.

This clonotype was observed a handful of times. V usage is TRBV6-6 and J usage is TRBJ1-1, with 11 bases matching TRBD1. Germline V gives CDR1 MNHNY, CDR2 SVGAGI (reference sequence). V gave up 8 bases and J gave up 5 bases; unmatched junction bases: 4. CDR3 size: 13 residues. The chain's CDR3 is CASGDRGWTEAFF. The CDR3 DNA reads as TGTGCCAGCGGGGACAGGGGGTGGACTGAAGCTTTCTTT.

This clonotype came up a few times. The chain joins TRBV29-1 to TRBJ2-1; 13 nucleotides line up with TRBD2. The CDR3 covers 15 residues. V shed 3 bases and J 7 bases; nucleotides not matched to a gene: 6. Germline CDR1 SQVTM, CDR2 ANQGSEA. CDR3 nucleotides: TGCAGCGTTGAGGGGACTAGCGGGGTGTGGAATGAGCAGTTCTTC. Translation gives CSVEGTSGVWNEQFF.